These 21 T cell receptor beta chains share one sample of origin, sequenced in a study of identifying expanded T cells in peripheral blood. The table came from immunoSEQ multiplex PCR; TCRdb's copy has only in-frame clones and leaves some out. The table records some 81,000 clones, 70% to 90% of them present only once. Sequenced material: blood. All receptors derive from a person aged 18 to 70 in good health.

In nucleotides, the CDR3 is TGTGCCAGCAGCGAAGGATACGAGCAGTACTTC. Its protein is CASSEGYEQYF. The chain combines TRBV7-2 with TRBJ2-7, with D uncertain. Germline CDR1 is SGHTA and CDR2 is FQGNSA. V was clipped by 5 bases and J by 4 bases, with 6 bases between them. This CDR3 is built from 11 residues.

V and J are TRBV7-2 and TRBJ1-5, with a possible D match to TRBD1 (5 bases). Trimming took off 2 bases at V and 7 bases at J, with 12 bases between the two ends. Germline CDR1 and CDR2: SGHTA and FQGNSA. This CDR3 is 14 amino acids long. The CDR3 is CASSLFPGNQPQHF. CDR3 in DNA: TGTGCCAGCAGCTTATTCCCAGGGAACCAGCCCCAGCATTTT.

V is TRBV7-2 and J is TRBJ2-3; no definite D call. Germline-derived CDR1 and CDR2 are SGHTA and FQGNSA. The CDR3 has 12 residues. Trimming left V 5 bases short and J 11 bases short, with 14 bases between. CDR3 loop: CASSPGIVEQYF. The CDR3 coding sequence is TGTGCCAGCAGCCCGGGCATTGTGGAGCAGTATTTT.

The chain joins TRBV7-3 to TRBJ2-1; 11 bases line up with TRBD2. The CDR3 covers 18 residues. Germline values: CDR1 SGHTA, CDR2 FQGTGA. With 2 bases clipped from V and 6 bases from J, the junction kept 12 bases outside the gene matches. The CDR3 sequence is CASSLDVTSSGRANEQFF. The CDR3 coding sequence is TGTGCCAGCAGCTTAGACGTGACTAGTAGCGGGAGGGCCAATGAGCAGTTCTTC.

The genes are TRBV6-4 and TRBJ1-1, with a tentative D call TRBD1 (5 bases). CDR3 length: 13 amino acids. Germline lookup yields CDR1 MRHNA and CDR2 SNTAGT. The V end was cut by 2 bases, the J end by 1 base, with 5 bases between. Here the CDR3 reads CASSDRGNTEAFF. DNA for the CDR3: TGTGCCAGCAGTGACAGGGGGAACACTGAAGCTTTCTTT.

The chain carries TRBV14 and TRBJ2-7, with TRBD2 identical over 12 bases. Germline V gene sequence: CDR1 SGHDN, CDR2 FVKESK. Germline trimming cut 4 bases from V and 6 bases from J; bases unmatched to any gene: 10. The length of the CDR3 is 16 residues. Here the CDR3 DNA reads TGTGCCAGCAGCCGAGGACTAGCGGGACCTCCAGGCGAGCAGTACTTC. It encodes CASSRGLAGPPGEQYF.

The chain uses TRBV14 and TRBJ2-1; TRBD2 matches 11 bases. Germline CDR1 reads SGHDN; CDR2 reads FVKESK. V lost 4 bases to trimming and J lost 8 bases; unmatched junction nucleotides: 16. The length of the CDR3 is 18 residues. The CDR3 spells CASSPGYGLAGGYYEQFF. The CDR3 DNA reads TGTGCCAGCAGCCCCGGATATGGGCTAGCGGGAGGATACTATGAGCAGTTCTTC.

The chain uses TRBV4-3 and TRBJ2-5; D is perhaps TRBD1 (5 bases). CDR1 is LGHNA, CDR2 YSLEER, per germline. Trimming removed 0 bases from V and 5 bases from J, with 10 bases in between. The CDR3 is made up of 14 amino acids. The CDR3 is CASSQDGRGETQYF. The CDR3 region has the DNA TGCGCCAGCAGCCAAGATGGTAGGGGCGAGACCCAGTACTTC.

The gene calls are TRBV6-4 and TRBJ2-7; D is unclear. This CDR3 contains 13 residues. The V end was cut by 4 bases, the J end by 4 bases, with 11 bases between. From germline, CDR1 is MRHNA and CDR2 SNTAGT. The CDR3: CASSVRSRYEQYF. DNA for the CDR3: TGTGCCAGCAGTGTCAGATCCCGATACGAGCAGTACTTC.

The V and J genes are TRBV18 and TRBJ1-5; D is unresolved. In germline, CDR1 is KGHSH, CDR2 LQKENI. V lost 6 bases and J 4 bases, leaving 16 bases between the germline ends. The length of the CDR3 is 15 residues. The CDR3 DNA is TGTGCCAGCTCGGACTACACCCCTAGGAATCAGCCCCAGCATTTT. It yields the protein CASSDYTPRNQPQHF.

The chain combines TRBV5-1 with TRBJ2-1; D perhaps matches TRBD2 (5 bases). The CDR3 loop spans 15 amino acids. Trimming took 2 bases from V and 12 from J, leaving 21 bases between them. Germline CDR1 is SGHRS and CDR2 is YFSETQ. The CDR3 loop is CASSFGDHGPEGQFF. In DNA form, the CDR3 reads TGCGCCAGCAGCTTCGGCGACCACGGACCTGAGGGGCAGTTCTTC.

This chain links TRBV5-1 with TRBJ1-1, with TRBD1 matching over 7 bases. CDR3 length equals 14 residues. Trimming cost V 6 bases and J 0 bases; bases outside gene matches: 5. Germline V gene lookup returns CDR1 SGHRS and CDR2 YFSETQ. CDR3 protein: CASNVQGMNTEAFF. Here the CDR3 DNA reads TGCGCCAGCAACGTACAGGGGATGAACACTGAAGCTTTCTTT.

The chain joins TRBV27 to TRBJ1-4, with D possibly matching TRBD1 (5 bases). V lost 0 bases to trimming and J lost 7 bases, with 12 bases between them. Germline CDR1 reads MNHEY; CDR2 reads SMNVEV (reference sequence). This CDR3 spans 15 amino acids. The DNA of the CDR3 is TGTGCCAGCAGTTTATCGAAGGGCAGGGCTGAAAAACTGTTTTTT. It translates to CASSLSKGRAEKLFF. The variable domain in full, completed from reference TRBV27 and TRBJ1-4, reads EAQVTQNPRYLITVTGKKLTVTCSQNMNHEYMSWYRQDPGLGLRQIYYSMNVEVTDKGDVPEGYKVSRKEKRNFPLILESPSPNQTSLYFCASSLSKGRAEKLFFGSGTQLSVL.

The rearrangement links TRBV30 to TRBJ2-3; possible D gene TRBD1, 6 bases. The CDR3 length is 13 residues. Between the trimmed V and J ends, which lost 5 bases and 3 bases, there was a span of 12 bases. CDR1 is GTSNPN, CDR2 SVGIG, per germline (reference sequence). DNA for the CDR3: TGTGCCTGGGGGGGCGGAGCGACAGATACGCAGTATTTT. Translation gives CAWGGGATDTQYF.

This clone was detected only a few times. The chain carries TRBV7-8 and TRBJ1-1, with unresolved D. The CDR3 length is 12 residues. Trimming left V 4 bases short and J 7 bases short, with 10 bases between. Germline V gene lookup returns CDR1 SGHVS and CDR2 FQNEAQ. CDR3 sequence reads: CASSWAENEAFF. DNA for the CDR3: TGTGCCAGCAGCTGGGCAGAAAATGAAGCTTTCTTT.

V is TRBV7-3 and J is TRBJ2-2, with TRBD2 matching 8 bases. The CDR3 covers 15 residues. Germline CDR1 reads SGHTA; CDR2 reads FQGTGA. V lost 2 bases, J lost 6 bases, and 5 bases stayed unmatched. CDR3 nucleotide sequence: TGTGCCAGCAGCTTACAAGCGGGAGACGCCGGGGAGCTGTTTTTT. Residues: CASSLQAGDAGELFF.

V usage is TRBV6-8 and J usage is TRBJ2-5; D tentatively fits TRBD1 or TRBD2 (5 bases each). Germline loops: CDR1 MNHGY, CDR2 SAAAGT. The ends were cut back, 6 bases at V and 1 base at J, with 15 bases in the middle. The CDR3 sequence is 15 residues long. The CDR3 loop is CASSPPGPPQETQYF. The CDR3 bases are TGTGCCAGCAGCCCTCCGGGACCCCCCCAAGAGACCCAGTACTTC.

V is TRBV28 and J is TRBJ2-7; 11 bases fit TRBD1. The V segment lost 4 bases and the J segment 5 bases; nucleotides outside the gene matches: 7. CDR1 is MDHEN, CDR2 SYDVKM, per germline. CDR3 length: 15 amino acids. In DNA, the CDR3 is TGTGCCAGCAGTTCCGCGGGGACAGGGGGGAACGAGCAGTACTTC. Translating gives CASSSAGTGGNEQYF.

The rearrangement joins TRBV27 to TRBJ2-3; D gene uncertain. CDR3 length: 12 residues. The V end lost 2 bases, the J end lost 5 bases, and 5 bases lay between the germline ends. Germline CDR1 MNHEY, CDR2 SMNVEV (reference sequence). The CDR3, as DNA: TGTGCCAGCAGTTTAGTTGGAGATACGCAGTATTTT. Protein sequence: CASSLVGDTQYF.

The V and J genes are TRBV5-4 and TRBJ1-1, with 7 nucleotides matching TRBD1. The CDR3 spans 14 residues. The J segment lost 1 base and the V segment lost 4 bases, leaving 4 bases of the junction unmatched. Germline V lookup: CDR1 SGHNT, CDR2 YYREEE (reference sequence). CDR3 region: CASSLGQENTEAFF. The CDR3 bases are TGTGCCAGCAGCCTCGGACAGGAGAACACTGAAGCTTTCTTT.

V gene TRBV29-1 combines with J gene TRBJ1-2, with a tentative D call TRBD1 (6 bases). The CDR3 has 12 amino acids. V was shortened by 1 base and J by 12 bases, with 15 bases between the two germline ends. In germline, CDR1 is SQVTM, CDR2 ANQGSEA. DNA of the CDR3: TGCAGCGTTGAAGCACAGGGTATAGGACACACCTTC. Amino acids: CSVEAQGIGHTF.